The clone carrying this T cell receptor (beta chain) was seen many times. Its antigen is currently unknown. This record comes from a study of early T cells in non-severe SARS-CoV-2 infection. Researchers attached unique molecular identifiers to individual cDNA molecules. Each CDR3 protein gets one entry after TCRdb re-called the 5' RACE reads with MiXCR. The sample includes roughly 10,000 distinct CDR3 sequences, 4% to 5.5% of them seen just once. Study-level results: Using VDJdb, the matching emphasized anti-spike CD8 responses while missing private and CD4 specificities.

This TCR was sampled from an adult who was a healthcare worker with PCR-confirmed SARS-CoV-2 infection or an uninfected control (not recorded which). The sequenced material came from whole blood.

Here the CDR3 reads CASSPAPSQPQHF. In DNA, the CDR3 is TGTGCCAGCAGCCCGGCTCCGAGTCAGCCCCAGCATTTT. The V call is TRBV11-2, the J call TRBJ1-5; D not certain. Trimming removed 5 bases from V and 6 bases from J, with 11 bases in between. This CDR3 has 13 residues. The germline CDR1 and CDR2 sequences are SGHAT and FQNNGV.